One sample yielded the 18 T cell receptor beta chains listed below, sequenced in a study of shared clonotypes between healthy human individuals. The protocol was immunoSEQ multiplex PCR, while the TCRdb copy is restricted to in-frame clones and leaves out a portion. The repertoire includes 850,000 to 1,200,000 clones, 65% to 80% of them detected once, and about 1.5% sits in the top ten. The sample taken for sequencing was memory CD4+ T cells sorted from blood. Indicated subset: CD45RA-negative fraction. These receptors were obtained from a man between 18 and 35 years old in good health.

CDR3 coding DNA: TGTGCCAGCAGCTTGTTTCTAAGCGGTTACAATGAGCAGTTCTTC. Protein: CASSLFLSGYNEQFF. The chain employs TRBV5-4 and TRBJ2-1, with TRBD2 as a possible D gene (5 bases). Germline CDR1 is SGHNT and CDR2 is YYREEE (reference sequence). The CDR3 sequence is 15 residues long. V was trimmed by 1 base and J by 4 bases, leaving 12 bases between them.

This rearrangement joins TRBV30 to TRBJ1-5, with 7 bases aligning to TRBD1. CDR1 and CDR2 (germline): GTSNPN, SVGIG (reference sequence). The CDR3 has 14 amino acids. V shed 4 bases, J shed 2 bases, and the junction held 5 bases outside the gene matches. CDR3 protein: CAWTQGSGNQPQHF. CDR3 sequence (DNA): TGTGCCTGGACACAGGGGTCGGGCAATCAGCCCCAGCATTTT.

This rearrangement joins TRBV9 to TRBJ2-6, with D unresolved. Per the germline V gene, CDR1 is SGDLS and CDR2 is YYNGEE. The CDR3 length is 15 residues. Trimming removed 0 bases from V and 2 bases from J, with 6 bases in between. CDR3 sequence reads: CASSVGVTGANVLTF. DNA for the CDR3: TGTGCCAGCAGCGTAGGGGTAACTGGGGCCAACGTCCTGACTTTC.

In its sample, this clone was seen a few times. This sequence joins TRBV5-1 and TRBJ1-2; TRBD1 might be the D (5 bases). CDR3 size: 15 residues. Trimming took off 0 bases at V and 4 bases at J, with 13 bases between the two ends. CDR1 and CDR2 (germline): SGHRS, YFSETQ. This CDR3 is CASSLAQGVAYGYTF. Written as DNA, the CDR3 is TGCGCCAGCAGCTTGGCGCAGGGAGTAGCCTATGGCTACACCTTC.

J is TRBJ2-7 and V is TRBV14; a possible D gene is TRBD2 (6 bases). The germline V gene has CDR1 SGHDN and CDR2 FVKESK. The ends were cut back, 4 bases at V and 3 bases at J, with 16 bases in the middle. The CDR3 loop spans 15 amino acids. CDR3 residues: CASSPPGGFGYEQYF. The CDR3 DNA is TGTGCCAGCAGCCCCCCCGGGGGATTTGGCTACGAGCAGTACTTC.

The CDR3 region has the DNA TGTGCCAGCAGTTTGGGTGGAGCGGGAAGGAACACCGGGGAGCTGTTTTTT. As protein: CASSLGGAGRNTGELFF. The rearrangement links TRBV28 to TRBJ2-2; TRBD2 matches at 7 bases. Germline assignment: CDR1 MDHEN and CDR2 SYDVKM. This CDR3 is built from 17 residues. Germline trimming cut 3 bases from V and 1 base from J; bases unmatched to any gene: 8.

This clone occurred once. The chain carries TRBV27 and TRBJ2-5; D unclear. Trimming took off 4 bases at V and 6 bases at J, with 12 bases between the two ends. Germline CDR1 and CDR2: MNHEY and SMNVEV (reference sequence). The CDR3 loop spans 13 amino acids. The CDR3 loop reads CASSYATEKTQYF. The CDR3 DNA reads TGTGCCAGCAGTTACGCAACCGAAAAGACCCAGTACTTC.

This clone turned up a few times. The rearrangement joins TRBV11-3 to TRBJ2-1; weak D call: TRBD1 (5 bases). Trimming removed 0 bases at V and 4 bases at J, with 10 bases between. Germline V gene lookup returns CDR1 SGHNT and CDR2 YENEEA. This CDR3 has 15 residues. In DNA form, the CDR3 reads TGTGCCAGCAGCTTAGATGGGGCTAAATACAATGAGCAGTTCTTC. Amino acid sequence: CASSLDGAKYNEQFF. The entire variable domain, with the rest obtained from reference TRBV11-3 and TRBJ2-1, is as follows: EAGVVQSPRYKIIEKKQPVAFWCNPISGHNTLYWYLQNLGQGPELLIRYENEEAVDDSQLPKDRFSAERLKGVDSTLKIQPAELGDSAVYLCASSLDGAKYNEQFFGPGTRLTVL.

The rearrangement links TRBV5-4 to TRBJ2-5, with 8 bases that match TRBD2. Per germline, CDR1 SGHNT and CDR2 YYREEE (reference sequence). CDR3 length equals 14 residues. V gave up 5 bases and J gave up 5 bases; unmatched junction bases: 8. The CDR3 coding sequence is TGTGCCAGCAGGGGTCGGGGGGGCAGCGAGACCCAGTACTTC. It translates to CASRGRGGSETQYF.

This clone was found a few times. The genes are TRBV6-1 and TRBJ1-4; no firm D call. The CDR3 loop spans 16 amino acids. Germline V gives CDR1 MNHNS, CDR2 SASEGT. V lost 0 bases to trimming and J lost 7 bases, with 15 bases between them. The CDR3 nucleotides are TGTGCCAGCAGTGAAGCAGGGTCAAGCCCCAGTGAAAAACTGTTTTTT. Protein sequence: CASSEAGSSPSEKLFF.

A single count supports this clone. The chain is built from TRBV6-5 and TRBJ2-5; D unclear. The CDR3 spans 12 residues. The germline CDR1 and CDR2 sequences are MNHEY and SVGAGI. V gave up 5 bases and J gave up 5 bases, with 9 bases separating them. CDR3 region: CASSTNVETQYF. In DNA form, the CDR3 reads TGTGCCAGCAGTACCAATGTGGAGACCCAGTACTTC.

The chain links TRBV2 to TRBJ1-4; the D gene is possibly TRBD1 (5 bases). The germline CDR1 and CDR2 sequences are SNHLY and FYNNEI. Trimming shortened V by 3 bases and J by 6 bases, and 8 bases separated the two germline ends. This CDR3 contains 13 residues. The DNA of the CDR3 is TGTGCCAGCAGTGACAGGGAGCATGAAAAACTGTTTTTT. The encoded protein is CASSDREHEKLFF.

This sequence joins TRBV7-9 and TRBJ1-3, with 8 bases matching TRBD1. J gave up 7 bases and V 5 bases, and 16 bases lay outside the gene matches. CDR3 size: 17 residues. In germline, CDR1 is SEHNR, CDR2 FQNEAQ (reference sequence). CDR3 in DNA: TGTGCCAGCAGCCGGGGGACAGGATCATTCCTGGATAACACCATATATTTT. It encodes CASSRGTGSFLDNTIYF.

V is TRBV5-6 and J is TRBJ2-7, with 7 bases that match TRBD1. The CDR3 is 14 amino acids. Looked up from germline, CDR1 is SGHDT and CDR2 is YYEEEE. V lost 2 bases and J lost 5; bases outside the gene matches: 7. The CDR3 reads CASSFRDSINEQYF. In nucleotides, the CDR3 is TGTGCCAGCAGCTTCCGGGACAGCATCAACGAGCAGTACTTC.

The chain joins TRBV6-6 to TRBJ2-1; D unresolved. Germline loops: CDR1 MNHNY, CDR2 SVGAGI (reference sequence). V lost 5 bases to trimming and J lost 5 bases, with 7 bases between them. CDR3 length: 12 amino acids. In DNA, the CDR3 is TGTGCCAGCAGTGACAATAACAATGAGCAGTTCTTC. Protein: CASSDNNNEQFF.

The chain has TRBV27 and TRBJ2-7, with D perhaps TRBD2 (6 bases). V was clipped by 6 bases and J by 0 bases, with 15 bases between them. CDR3 length: 15 amino acids. Germline V CDR1 and CDR2: MNHEY, SMNVEV (reference sequence). CDR3 bases: TGTGCCAGCAGAGACCCCGCCGGGAGCTCCTACGAGCAGTACTTC. It is translated as CASRDPAGSSYEQYF.

This chain links TRBV5-4 with TRBJ2-1, with TRBD2 matching over 11 bases. The CDR3 length is 17 residues. V trimming: 4 bases; J trimming: 3 bases; junction bases outside the gene matches: 9. Germline CDR1 SGHNT, CDR2 YYREEE (reference sequence). CDR3 sequence: CASSPGGTSGLYNEQFF. The CDR3 nucleotides read TGTGCCAGCAGCCCTGGCGGGACTAGCGGCCTCTACAATGAGCAGTTCTTC.

This clone was counted a few times. The chain joins TRBV6-1 to TRBJ1-6; no clear D. Germline V lookup: CDR1 MNHNS, CDR2 SASEGT. The CDR3 has 12 residues. The V gene lost 8 bases and the J gene lost 9 bases, with 11 bases spanning the gap. CDR3 residues: CASSNGASPLHF. The CDR3 DNA is TGTGCCAGCTCGAATGGAGCTTCACCCCTCCACTTT.